This TCR beta chain is from a study of blood T cell repertoires in COVID-19 (dated by TCRdb to the early 2020s). Notes on the research overall: Samples from collaborators originated in the United States, Italy and Spain and spanned both the acute and convalescent phases of COVID-19. The material from the prospective study consisted of cDNA or gDNA derived from T cells, B-cell-depleted T cells, or PBMCs. Subjects who had been exposed to COVID-19, were actively infected with it, or had recovered from it provided the deeply sampled blood TCRbeta repertoires that made up the dataset. The repertoires were made available in a free public database intended to serve as a resource for research on the immune response to SARS-CoV-2. The samples were drawn from two sources: the first 160 participants of the ongoing ImmuneRACE study, and some 1,300 subjects contributed by 6 global collaborators. A de-identified subject ID, COVID-19 status, age in years and sex were almost always included in the sample metadata. Where available, HLA class I and class II types were obtained from metadata supplied by the sample provider rather than from assay-based typing. Overall study outcomes, separate from this receptor: The quantity of clinical and demographic metadata differed by source and by participant and was supplied without curation.

To note about this clone: The target of this receptor is not known. It has no much larger one-base neighbor in the sample; base qualities were not kept.

TCRbeta CDR3 regions were amplified from genomic DNA by means of the immunoSEQ Assay, a bias-controlled multiplex PCR. The study's processing was this. The number of nucleated cells in each sample was estimated by amplification of reference gene primers within the assay. To quantify the absolute abundance of each unique TCRbeta CDR3 rearrangement, sequence reads were collapsed and filtered. Productive Simpson clonality was computed per sample as the square root of Simpson's diversity index over productive rearrangements. Imported from immuneACCESS, the table was reduced by TCRdb to in-frame sequences with V and J called. These copies leave out some clones; in studies compared against another copy, an unresolved V gene accounts for under half, and the cause of the remainder is not known. The V and J calls and clone size were taken over from that table, and D and trimming were inferred from the DNA. The table for this sample lists roughly 88,000 clones; roughly 70% of them were counted only once. Under 30% of the sample lies in the top ten.

Including cysteine and phenylalanine, the CDR3 has 16 amino acids. Only the CDR3 part of the read is kept: 48 bases, read in frame from the first base. CDR1 SGHNT and CDR2 YENEEA were looked up in the germline V gene. From V the trimming removes 5 bases and from J it removes 4 bases, while the gene matches leave 8 bases of the junction unaccounted for. Collaborating institutions collected whole blood in K2EDTA tubes following their own protocols. For TCRbeta analysis, collaborators shipped samples in one of three forms: frozen whole blood, isolated PBMCs, or DNA extracted from either of those sample types.

The sequence joins TRBV11-3 to TRBJ2-5; 12 junctional bases match TRBD1. Specimen: peripheral blood. This clonotype originated in a woman in her fifties or sixties in a cohort sampled during active or convalescent COVID-19. The CDR3 reads as follows: CASSSRDRGLGETQYF. The nucleotide sequence reads TGTGCCAGCAGCAGCCGGGACAGGGGGCTTGGAGAGACCCAGTACTTC.